This T cell receptor beta chain was obtained from a study of blood T cell repertoires in COVID-19. Overall study context: COVID-19 samples collected from the United States, Italy and Spain covered acute and convalescent phases. Sources were T cells, B-cell-depleted T cells, or PBMCs; the material itself was cDNA or gDNA.

The protocol was immunoSEQ multiplex PCR, while the TCRdb copy is restricted to in-frame clones and leaves out a portion. In the table there are about 270,000 clones, roughly 80% of which are singletons. Germline CDR1 and CDR2: SQVTM and ANQGSEA. With V trimmed by 6 bases and J by 0 bases, 11 bases remained unmatched. The CDR3 runs 16 residues. J is TRBJ1-3 and V is TRBV29-1; the match to TRBD1 covers 7 bases. Sequenced sample: peripheral blood. The receptor's source is a woman aged 45 to 65 with active or convalescent COVID-19. CDR3 DNA: TGCAGCGTGACAGGGCGATGGGATTCCTCTGGAAACACCATATATTTT. It encodes CSVTGRWDSSGNTIYF.